This record concerns one T cell receptor beta chain sequence. The data were obtained in a study of neoadjuvant anti-PD-1 for oral cavity cancer. As for the study in general: Patients without progression got a fourth dose around day 43.

The data were produced by immunoSEQ multiplex PCR, yet TCRdb's version contains in-frame clones alone and is incomplete. The sample has several thousand clones, roughly three fifths seen once. Germline V lookup: CDR1 LNHDA, CDR2 SQIVND (reference sequence). Deletions cut 1 base from V and 7 bases from J, with 14 bases between. CDR3 size: 15 residues. Noted time point: after neoadjuvant nivolumab, at surgical resection. The sample consisted of PBMCs, taken after nivolumab (anti-PD-1) treatment. This chain uses TRBV19 with TRBJ2-1, with D perhaps given as TRBD1 or TRBD2 (6 bases each). The sequence derives from a person aged 40 to 85 with oral cavity squamous cell carcinoma. The CDR3 protein is CASSIGNRAGNEQFF. The CDR3 nucleotides are TGTGCCAGTAGTATAGGGAACAGGGCGGGGAATGAGCAGTTCTTC.